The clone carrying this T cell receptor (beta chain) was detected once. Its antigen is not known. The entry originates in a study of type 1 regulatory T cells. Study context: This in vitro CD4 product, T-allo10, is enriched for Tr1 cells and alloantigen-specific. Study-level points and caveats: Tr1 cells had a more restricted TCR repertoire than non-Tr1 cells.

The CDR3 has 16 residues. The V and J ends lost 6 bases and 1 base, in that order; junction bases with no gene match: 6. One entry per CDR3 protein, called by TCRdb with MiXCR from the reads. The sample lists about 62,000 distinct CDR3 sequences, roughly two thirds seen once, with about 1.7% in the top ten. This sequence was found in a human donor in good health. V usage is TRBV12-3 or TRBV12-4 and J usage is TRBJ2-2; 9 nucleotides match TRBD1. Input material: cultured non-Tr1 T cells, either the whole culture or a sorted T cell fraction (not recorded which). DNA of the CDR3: TGTGCCAGCAGACTTCCGGGACAGGGGAACACCGGGGAGCTGTTTTTT. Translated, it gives CASRLPGQGNTGELFF.